Listed below are T cell receptor beta chains from one sample, sequenced in a study of shared clonotypes between healthy human individuals. Sequenced by immunoSEQ multiplex PCR; TCRdb stores in-frame clones only, minus some. The sample consists of approximately 330,000 clones, about 70% of them appearing once. Specimen: memory CD4+ T cells sorted from blood. These receptors all come from a young man in good health. CDR3s include the opening cysteine and the closing phenylalanine or tryptophan. A D gene is named only where the DNA matches it firmly. Rows may omit the clone size; those that give it use once, few, many or a size class.

size: .; J: TRBJ2-3; V: TRBV2; D: .; DNA: TGTGCCAGTGAAAGAGGGGCGAGCACAGATACGCAGTATTTT; CDR3: CASERGASTDTQYF
size: .; J: TRBJ1-3; V: TRBV11-2; D: TRBD1; DNA: TGTGCCAGCAGCCCAGGCGGGACAGGCAAAGGAAACACCATATATTTT; CDR3: CASSPGGTGKGNTIYF
size: .; J: TRBJ2-1; V: TRBV2; D: .; DNA: TGTGCCAGCAGGGGGGCCAATGAGCAGTTCTTC; CDR3: CASRGANEQFF
size: few; J: TRBJ1-3; V: TRBV2; D: .; DNA: TGTGCCAGCAGGAACAGGGAGGGAGTTGGAAACACCATATATTTT; CDR3: CASRNREGVGNTIYF
size: .; J: TRBJ2-1; V: TRBV7-2; D: .; DNA: TGTGCCAGCAGCTTAGAGCCGCCTTACAATGAGCAGTTCTTC; CDR3: CASSLEPPYNEQFF
size: .; J: TRBJ2-7; V: TRBV5-4; D: TRBD2; DNA: TGTGCCAGCAGCCCGTCTTCGACTAGCGTTAACTACGAGCAGTACTTC; CDR3: CASSPSSTSVNYEQYF
size: .; J: TRBJ2-2; V: TRBV7-2; D: .; DNA: TGTGCCAGCAGCCCGGGACACCCGTCGAACACCGGGGAGCTGTTTTTT; CDR3: CASSPGHPSNTGELFF
size: .; J: TRBJ2-7; V: TRBV19; D: .; DNA: TGTGCCAGTAGTCCGCTGGACAGCTCCTACGAGCAGTACTTC; CDR3: CASSPLDSSYEQYF
size: .; J: TRBJ2-2; V: TRBV7-2; D: .; DNA: TGTGCCAGCAGCCAAGGACAGTCGATCGGGGAGCTGTTTTTT; CDR3: CASSQGQSIGELFF
size: .; J: TRBJ2-5; V: TRBV10-2; D: .; DNA: TGCGCCAGCAGTGATACCGTTGCGATGGGTACCCAGTACTTC; CDR3: CASSDTVAMGTQYF
size: .; J: TRBJ1-2; V: TRBV27; D: .; DNA: TGTGCCAGCAGTTTATCCCACCAAGCGACAGACACTCATGGCTACACCTTC; CDR3: CASSLSHQATDTHGYTF
size: .; J: TRBJ2-1; V: TRBV10-3; D: TRBD2; DNA: TGTGCCATCAGAGCCGGGACTAGCGCCTACAATGAGCAGTTCTTC; CDR3: CAIRAGTSAYNEQFF
size: .; J: TRBJ1-4; V: TRBV19; D: .; DNA: TGTGCCAGTAGTATACCCCGGGAGTCCGAGGAAAAACTGTTTTTT; CDR3: CASSIPRESEEKLFF
size: once; J: TRBJ2-1; V: TRBV7-3; D: TRBD2; DNA: TGTGCCAGCAGCGATCCTAGCGGGAGGGCCCATTCGCAGTTCTTC; CDR3: CASSDPSGRAHSQFF
size: .; J: TRBJ2-3; V: TRBV9; D: TRBD2; DNA: TGTGCCAGCAGCTCTTGGATCGGGACTAGCTTATCAGATACGCAGTATTTT; CDR3: CASSSWIGTSLSDTQYF
size: .; J: TRBJ2-5; V: TRBV18; D: TRBD2; DNA: TGTGCCAGCTCACCTCCGGGACTAGCGAAAGAGACCCAGTACTTC; CDR3: CASSPPGLAKETQYF
size: few; J: TRBJ2-1; V: TRBV7-9; D: .; DNA: TGTGCCAGCAGCTTCCCGAGGCGGTTAGATGAGCAGTTCTTC; CDR3: CASSFPRRLDEQFF
size: .; J: TRBJ2-7; V: TRBV7-2; D: .; DNA: TGTGCCAGCAGCGTCAGGGAAACTGCGCAGTACTTC; CDR3: CASSVRETAQYF
size: many; J: TRBJ1-4; V: TRBV7-9; D: .; DNA: TGTGCCAGCAGCCCCCAGGGGGAAAAACTGTTTTTT; CDR3: CASSPQGEKLFF
size: .; J: TRBJ2-1; V: TRBV7-9; D: TRBD2; DNA: TGTGCCAGCAGCGGGTGGAAGCGGGAGATTAAGTTCTTC; CDR3: CASSGWKREIKFF
size: .; J: TRBJ1-5; V: TRBV15; D: .; DNA: TGTGCCACCAGCGGCCTGGCGGTTTCCAATCAGCCCCAGCATTTT; CDR3: CATSGLAVSNQPQHF
size: few; J: TRBJ2-7; V: TRBV19; D: TRBD2; DNA: TGTGCCAGTATTGGTCACCAAGCGGGAGCTAGAGAGCAGTACTTC; CDR3: CASIGHQAGAREQYF
size: .; J: TRBJ2-3; V: TRBV11-2; D: TRBD2; DNA: TGTGCCAGCAGCTTAGACGGGAGGTTGTGGGACACAGATACGCAGTATTTT; CDR3: CASSLDGRLWDTDTQYF
size: few; J: TRBJ1-5; V: TRBV30; D: TRBD1; DNA: TGTGCCTGGAGTTCCTTGAGTGTTTACAGGGGCCATCAGCCCCAGCATTTT; CDR3: CAWSSLSVYRGHQPQHF
size: .; J: TRBJ2-7; V: TRBV11-3; D: .; DNA: TGTGCCAGCAGCTCAGCCCAACTGGGAGAGCAGTACTTC; CDR3: CASSSAQLGEQYF
size: .; J: TRBJ1-2; V: TRBV28; D: .; DNA: TGTGCCAGCAGTTTATCCGGGACATTGGGCTACACCTTC; CDR3: CASSLSGTLGYTF
size: few; J: TRBJ1-2; V: TRBV28; D: TRBD1; DNA: TGTGCCAGCAGGGCAGGGGGGCAGTTATATGGCTACACCTTC; CDR3: CASRAGGQLYGYTF
size: .; J: TRBJ1-1; V: TRBV28; D: .; DNA: TGTGCCAGCAGTTTCACGGCCCGGAACACTGAAGCTTTCTTT; CDR3: CASSFTARNTEAFF
size: .; J: TRBJ2-1; V: TRBV5-4; D: .; DNA: TGTGCCAGCAGCTTGGACCTTCCGGCCTACAATGAGCAGTTCTTC; CDR3: CASSLDLPAYNEQFF
size: .; J: TRBJ2-2; V: TRBV28; D: TRBD2; DNA: TGTGCCAGCAGTTTTATAATCCTAGCGGGGATGAACACCGGGGAGCTGTTTTTT; CDR3: CASSFIILAGMNTGELFF
size: few; J: TRBJ2-1; V: TRBV30; D: TRBD1; DNA: TGTGCCTGGAAGACAGGGGCCCGCTCCTACAATGAGCAGTTCTTC; CDR3: CAWKTGARSYNEQFF
size: .; J: TRBJ2-7; V: TRBV30; D: .; DNA: TGTGCCTGGAGTGCGGACCCAGCTGTCGAGCAGTACTTC; CDR3: CAWSADPAVEQYF
size: .; J: TRBJ1-2; V: TRBV5-6; D: TRBD1; DNA: TGTGCCAGCAGCCTACAGACAGGGGCTGGCTACACCTTC; CDR3: CASSLQTGAGYTF
size: .; J: TRBJ1-1; V: TRBV25-1; D: .; DNA: TGTGCCAGCAGTTTGGGGAACACTGAAGCTTTCTTT; CDR3: CASSLGNTEAFF
size: once; J: TRBJ2-2; V: TRBV13; D: TRBD1; DNA: TGTGCCAGCAGCACAAGACAGGGGGCTAGGGAGCTGTTTTTT; CDR3: CASSTRQGARELFF
size: once; J: TRBJ2-5; V: TRBV10-1; D: .; DNA: TGCGCCAGCAGTGAGGGGGAGACCCAGTACTTC; CDR3: CASSEGETQYF
size: .; J: TRBJ2-7; V: TRBV28; D: TRBD1; DNA: TGTGCCAGCAGTTCTCATCCGGGACAGGCTGCCTACGAGCAGTACTTC; CDR3: CASSSHPGQAAYEQYF
size: .; J: TRBJ2-4; V: TRBV7-2; D: TRBD1; DNA: TGTGCCAGCAGCTTACCGGGACAGGGGGGCAAAAACATTCAGTACTTC; CDR3: CASSLPGQGGKNIQYF
size: once; J: TRBJ2-3; V: TRBV7-9; D: .; DNA: TGTGCCAGCAGCCTCGGGACTTCGAGGGCAGATACGCAGTATTTT; CDR3: CASSLGTSRADTQYF
size: .; J: TRBJ2-7; V: TRBV28; D: TRBD2; DNA: TGTGCCAGCAGTTTGGGGCTAGCGGGAGGGGTCCACGAGCAGTACTTC; CDR3: CASSLGLAGGVHEQYF
size: .; J: TRBJ2-7; V: TRBV28; D: TRBD1; DNA: TGTGCCAGCAGTTCTCCTTCCGGGACAGGCTACGAGCAGTACTTC; CDR3: CASSSPSGTGYEQYF
size: .; J: TRBJ2-7; V: TRBV7-9; D: TRBD2; DNA: TGTGCCAGCAGCTTAGTAGGGACTAGCTACGAGCAGTACTTC; CDR3: CASSLVGTSYEQYF